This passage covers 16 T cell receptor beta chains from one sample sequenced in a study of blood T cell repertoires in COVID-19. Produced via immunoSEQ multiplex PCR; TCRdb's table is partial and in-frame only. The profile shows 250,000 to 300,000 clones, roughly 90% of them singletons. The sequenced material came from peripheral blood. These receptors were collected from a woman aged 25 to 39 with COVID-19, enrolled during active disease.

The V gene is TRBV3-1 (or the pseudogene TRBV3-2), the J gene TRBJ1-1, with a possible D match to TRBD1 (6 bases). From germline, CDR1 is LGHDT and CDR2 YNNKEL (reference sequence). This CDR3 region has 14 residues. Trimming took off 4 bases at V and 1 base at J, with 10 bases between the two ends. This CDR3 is CASSPQGSNTEAFF. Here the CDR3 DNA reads TGTGCCAGCAGCCCACAGGGCTCGAACACTGAAGCTTTCTTT.

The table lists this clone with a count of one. CDR3 DNA: TGTGCCAGCGGAGGGGAACAACGGGCGGTAAGCAATGAGCAGTTCTTC. Translated: CASGGEQRAVSNEQFF. The chain combines TRBV5-5 with TRBJ2-1; the D gene is possibly TRBD2 (6 bases). The germline V gene encodes CDR1 SGHKS and CDR2 YYEKEE (reference sequence). The CDR3 sequence is 16 residues long. Trimming removed 7 bases at V and 6 bases at J, with 23 bases between.

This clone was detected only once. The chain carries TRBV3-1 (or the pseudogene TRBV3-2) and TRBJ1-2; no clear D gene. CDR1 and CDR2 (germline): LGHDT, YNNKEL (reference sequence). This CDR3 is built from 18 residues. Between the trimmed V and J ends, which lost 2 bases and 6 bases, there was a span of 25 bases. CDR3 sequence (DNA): TGTGCCAGCAGCCAAAACCCGGTCTCTATCGGGAGTGGACATGGCTACACCTTC. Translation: CASSQNPVSIGSGHGYTF.

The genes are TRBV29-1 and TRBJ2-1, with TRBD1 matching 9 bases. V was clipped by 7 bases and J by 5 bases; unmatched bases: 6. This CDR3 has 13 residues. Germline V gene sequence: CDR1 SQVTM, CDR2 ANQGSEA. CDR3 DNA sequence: TGCAGCGCACGGGACAGGGTGAACAATGAGCAGTTCTTC. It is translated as CSARDRVNNEQFF.

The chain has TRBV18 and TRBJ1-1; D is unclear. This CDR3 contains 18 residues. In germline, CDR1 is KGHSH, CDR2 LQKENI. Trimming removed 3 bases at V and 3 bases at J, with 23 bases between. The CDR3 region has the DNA TGTGCCAGCTCACCCGGCCTGACTTCCTCCCCCGGGGACACTGAAGCTTTCTTT. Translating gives CASSPGLTSSPGDTEAFF.

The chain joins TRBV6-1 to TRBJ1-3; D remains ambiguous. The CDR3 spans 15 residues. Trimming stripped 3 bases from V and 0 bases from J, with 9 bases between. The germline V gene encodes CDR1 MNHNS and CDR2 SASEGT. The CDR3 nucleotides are TGTGCCAGCAGTGATCCGGGTTTCTCTGGAAACACCATATATTTT. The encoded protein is CASSDPGFSGNTIYF.

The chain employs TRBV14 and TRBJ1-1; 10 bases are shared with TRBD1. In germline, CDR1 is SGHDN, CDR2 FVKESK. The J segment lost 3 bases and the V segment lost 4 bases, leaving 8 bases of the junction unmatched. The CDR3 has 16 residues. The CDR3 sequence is CASSLRDRGRYTEAFF. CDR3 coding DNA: TGTGCCAGCAGCCTCCGGGACAGGGGCCGATACACTGAAGCTTTCTTT.

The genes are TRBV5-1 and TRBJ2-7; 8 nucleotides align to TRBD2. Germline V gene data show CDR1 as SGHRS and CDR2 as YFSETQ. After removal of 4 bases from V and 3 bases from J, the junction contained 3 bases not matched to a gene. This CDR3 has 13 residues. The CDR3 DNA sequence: TGCGCCAGCAGCGGAGGGACTAGCTACGAGCAGTACTTC. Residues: CASSGGTSYEQYF. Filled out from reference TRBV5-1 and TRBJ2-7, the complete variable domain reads KAGVTQTPRYLIKTRGQQVTLSCSPISGHRSVSWYQQTPGQGLQFLFEYFSETQRNKGNFPGRFSGRQFSNSRSEMNVSTLELGDSALYLCASSGGTSYEQYFGPGTRLTVT.

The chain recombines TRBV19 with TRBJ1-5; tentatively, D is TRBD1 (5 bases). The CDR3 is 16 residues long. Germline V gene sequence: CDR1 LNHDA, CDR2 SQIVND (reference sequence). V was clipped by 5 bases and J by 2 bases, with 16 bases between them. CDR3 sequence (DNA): TGTGCCAGTAGTGGTTGGGGCTTAAGTGGCAATCAGCCCCAGCATTTT. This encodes CASSGWGLSGNQPQHF.

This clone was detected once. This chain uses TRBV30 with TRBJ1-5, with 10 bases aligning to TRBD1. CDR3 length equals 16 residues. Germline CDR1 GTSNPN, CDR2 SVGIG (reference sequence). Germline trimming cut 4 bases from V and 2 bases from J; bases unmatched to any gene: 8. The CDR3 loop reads CAWTPSGTGGNQPQHF. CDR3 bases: TGTGCCTGGACCCCCTCCGGGACAGGGGGCAATCAGCCCCAGCATTTT.

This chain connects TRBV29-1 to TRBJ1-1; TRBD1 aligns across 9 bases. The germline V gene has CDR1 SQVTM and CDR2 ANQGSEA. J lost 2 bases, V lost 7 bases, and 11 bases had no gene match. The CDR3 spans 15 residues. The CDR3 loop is CSAPGQGFVNTEAFF. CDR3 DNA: TGCAGCGCCCCGGGACAGGGTTTCGTTAACACTGAAGCTTTCTTT.

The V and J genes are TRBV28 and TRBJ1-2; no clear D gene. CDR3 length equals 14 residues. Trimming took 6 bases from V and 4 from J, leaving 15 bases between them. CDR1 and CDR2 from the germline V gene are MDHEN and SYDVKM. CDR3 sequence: CASRRLSGLYGYTF. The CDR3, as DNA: TGTGCCAGCAGGAGATTATCAGGTCTCTATGGCTACACCTTC.

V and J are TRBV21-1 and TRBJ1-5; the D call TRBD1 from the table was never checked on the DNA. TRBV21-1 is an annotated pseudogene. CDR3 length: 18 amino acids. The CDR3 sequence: CASSGRGQGGSCNQPQHF. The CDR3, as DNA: TGTGCCAGCAGCGGACGGGGACAGGGGGGGTCTTGCAATCAGCCCCAGCATTTT.

This CDR3 is CASSTRSVFDFYGYTF. The CDR3, as DNA: TGTGCCAGTAGTACGCGCTCCGTCTTCGATTTCTATGGCTACACCTTC. The chain recombines TRBV19 with TRBJ1-2; D not resolved. V lost 4 bases to trimming and J lost 4 bases, with 19 bases between them. Germline V gene data show CDR1 as LNHDA and CDR2 as SQIVND (reference sequence). The CDR3 is 16 residues long.

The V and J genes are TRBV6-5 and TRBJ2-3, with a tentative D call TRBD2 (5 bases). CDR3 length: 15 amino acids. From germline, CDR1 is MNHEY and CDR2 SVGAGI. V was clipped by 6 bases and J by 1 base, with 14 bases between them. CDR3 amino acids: CASRSASAGTDTQYF. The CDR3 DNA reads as TGTGCCAGCAGATCCGCCTCAGCGGGCACAGATACGCAGTATTTT.

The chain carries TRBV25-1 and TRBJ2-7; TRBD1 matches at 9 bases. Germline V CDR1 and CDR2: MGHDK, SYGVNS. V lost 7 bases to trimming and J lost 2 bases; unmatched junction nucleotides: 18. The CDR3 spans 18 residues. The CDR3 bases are TGTGCCAGCATGGGGGGTCGAGACAGGGGGAATTTGGCCTACGAGCAGTACTTC. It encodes CASMGGRDRGNLAYEQYF.